This T cell receptor beta chain came from a study of control samples from healthy donors and cancer patients. V shed 5 bases and J shed 5 bases, with 18 bases lying between them. Per the germline V gene, CDR1 is LNHDA and CDR2 is SQIVND (reference sequence). The length of the CDR3 is 15 residues. TCRdb's table, derived via immunoSEQ multiplex PCR, lists solely in-frame clones and lacks some. The sample includes about 60,000 clones, roughly 90% of them seen just once. The V gene is TRBV19, the J gene TRBJ1-2; the D is unclear. This clonotype originated in a man aged 40-49 years with colorectal cancer. What was sequenced was PBMCs. The CDR3 nucleotides read TGTGCCAGTAGTCCCGCCGGACGGGAGGGTTATGGCTACACCTTC. Its translation is CASSPAGREGYGYTF. Supplemented by reference TRBV19 and TRBJ1-2, the full variable domain reads DGGITQSPKYLFRKEGQNVTLSCEQNLNHDAMYWYRQDPGQGLRLIYYSQIVNDFQKGDIAEGYSVSREKKESFPLTVTSAQKNPTAFYLCASSPAGREGYGYTFGSGTRLTVV.